The table lists the clone carrying this TCR beta chain with a count of one. This sample was taken from a study of blood T cell repertoires in COVID-19. Study details: Acute-phase and convalescent COVID-19 samples originated in the United States, Italy and Spain.

CDR1 and CDR2 from the germline V gene are GTSNPN and SVGIG (reference sequence). The CDR3 spans 18 residues. Trimming removed 4 bases from V and 2 bases from J, with 23 bases in between. Per the original methods: Estimated nucleated cell counts came from reference gene primer amplification. Here immunoSEQ multiplex PCR was the method, and the copy in TCRdb shows in-frame clones only, minus some. V and J calls and clone size come straight from that table; D and trimming were deduced from the DNA. This table holds about 88,000 clones, 87% found once. Specimen: peripheral blood. The gene calls are TRBV30 and TRBJ1-4; D is perhaps TRBD1 (6 bases). The source is a male donor with acute or convalescent COVID-19. The chain's CDR3 is CAWNSEYGGAGTNEKLFF. The CDR3 nucleotides are TGTGCCTGGAATTCTGAATACGGGGGGGCCGGCACTAATGAAAAACTGTTTTTT.